Given below is one T cell receptor beta chain in context. Sequencing was performed with immunoSEQ multiplex PCR; in TCRdb, only in-frame clones are kept and a portion is missing. The sample contains under 200,000 clones, 85% to 95% of which appear only once. These data come from a study of T cell responses to AZD1222 COVID-19 vaccine. This CDR3 comprises 13 residues. V lost 7 bases to trimming and J lost 9 bases; unmatched junction nucleotides: 10. CDR1 and CDR2 from the germline V gene are LNHDA and SQIVND (reference sequence). The sequences come from peripheral blood, collected on day 0 of AZD1222 vaccination. The source is an adult in good health. V gene TRBV19 combines with J gene TRBJ1-2; 8 bases match TRBD1. In nucleotides, the CDR3 is TGTGCCAGTATGGGTCCAGGGGGCTCGCGCTACACCTTC. Translation gives CASMGPGGSRYTF.